These T cell receptor beta chains were read from a single sample in a study of blood T cell repertoires in COVID-19. Assay used: immunoSEQ multiplex PCR; TCRdb lists only in-frame clones, some missing. The sample gives around 21,000 clones, approximately 81% of which show up once; 2.5% to 3.5% is in the top ten. Sequencing was carried out using peripheral blood. The receptors come from a man aged 40-50 years with acute or convalescent COVID-19. Both conserved end residues are part of each CDR3. The D gene is left open where the match is weak. Clone size is given for some rows only: seen once, a few or many times, or a class if the clone is expanded.

DNA,CDR3,D,size,V,J
TGTGCCAGCAGCCAAGGTGGCGGGGGGCTTGGCACTGAAGCTTTCTTT,CASSQGGGGLGTEAFF,NA,NA,TRBV3-1/TRBV3-2,TRBJ1-1
TGCGCCAGCACGCCAGGCTCTGGAAACACCATATATTTT,CASTPGSGNTIYF,NA,NA,TRBV5-1,TRBJ1-3
TGTGCCAGTAGTAAAGGCAGGGGAATGTTCGGATGGGACACTGAAGCTTTCTTT,CASSKGRGMFGWDTEAFF,NA,few,TRBV19,TRBJ1-1
TGCGCCAGCAGCCAAGGTGAGCCAGGACTTCGGGCTAATGAAAAACTGTTTTTT,CASSQGEPGLRANEKLFF,NA,NA,TRBV4-1,TRBJ1-4
TGTGCCACCAGCACTTCTGGCGGGATTCCGTACTTC,CATSTSGGIPYF,NA,NA,TRBV15,TRBJ2-4
TGTGCCACCATACTAAGTAACAGGGGGCTTGGTGGCTACACCTTC,CATILSNRGLGGYTF,TRBD1,NA,TRBV24-1,TRBJ1-2
TGTGCCTGGAGGCCCCGGGGGGCGGAGGAGACCCAGTACTTC,CAWRPRGAEETQYF,NA,NA,TRBV30,TRBJ2-5
TGTGCCAGCGGCCGAGGGTGGGGGGACTTGGACACCGGGGAGCTGTTTTTT,CASGRGWGDLDTGELFF,NA,NA,TRBV6-2/TRBV6-3,TRBJ2-2
TGTGCCAGCAGTCCCACCGGAGGGGTGGAGACCCAGTACTTC,CASSPTGGVETQYF,NA,NA,TRBV6-6,TRBJ2-5
TGTGCCAGCAGCTACAGACAGGGACGTGGCTACACCTTC,CASSYRQGRGYTF,TRBD1,few,TRBV3-1/TRBV3-2,TRBJ1-2
TGTGCCAGCAGCTTAGACTATGCGGGGTTGGCAGCTTTCTTT,CASSLDYAGLAAFF,NA,NA,TRBV7-2,TRBJ1-1
TGTGCCAGCAGTGAACGGTATTCCTACGAGCAGTACTTC,CASSERYSYEQYF,NA,NA,TRBV2,TRBJ2-7
TGCGCCAGCAGCTTGGCGGTAGCGGGAGAGGGAGATACGCAGTATTTT,CASSLAVAGEGDTQYF,TRBD2,NA,TRBV5-1,TRBJ2-3
TGTGCCAGCAGCCAAGGGACAGGATTTCTCTCTGGAAACACCATATATTTT,CASSQGTGFLSGNTIYF,TRBD1,NA,TRBV3-1/TRBV3-2,TRBJ1-3
TGCAGCGTTGAGAGGTCAGCCTACAATGAGCAGTTCTTC,CSVERSAYNEQFF,NA,NA,TRBV29-1,TRBJ2-1
TGCGCCAGCAGCCAAGAAGACGGGACAGGGCCCATTCCAGGTGAAAAACTGTTTTTT,CASSQEDGTGPIPGEKLFF,TRBD1,NA,TRBV4-1,TRBJ1-4
TGTGCCAGCAGTTCTCACAGGGGCAACTATGGCTACACCTTC,CASSSHRGNYGYTF,TRBD1,once,TRBV6-5,TRBJ1-2
TGTGCCCTATCGTCAGGGCTCACCTCCTCTGGGGCCAACGTCCTGACTTTC,CALSSGLTSSGANVLTF,NA,NA,TRBV30,TRBJ2-6
TGTGCCTGGAGTAACAGGGAAGGGGTAAACTATGGCTACACCTTC,CAWSNREGVNYGYTF,NA,few,TRBV30,TRBJ1-2
TGTGCCAGCAGTTTCCCACCGACGGGAGCCTACGAGCAGTACTTC,CASSFPPTGAYEQYF,NA,NA,TRBV6-2/TRBV6-3,TRBJ2-7
TGCAGCGTTGTTAGCTCCTACGAGCAGTACTTC,CSVVSSYEQYF,NA,NA,TRBV29-1,TRBJ2-7
TGCGCCAGCAGCTGGGACAGTAGCACAGATACGCAGTATTTT,CASSWDSSTDTQYF,TRBD1,once,TRBV5-1,TRBJ2-3
TGTGCCAGCAGAGGACAGGGGGGGATGAACACTGAAGCTTTCTTT,CASRGQGGMNTEAFF,TRBD1,NA,TRBV6-5,TRBJ1-1
TGTGCCAGCAGTGAAACCGGGACAGAGAATTCACCCCTCCACTTT,CASSETGTENSPLHF,TRBD1,few,TRBV9,TRBJ1-6
TGTGCCAGCAGCCTAGGACTAGCGGGAGTAGCCTACGAGCAGTACTTC,CASSLGLAGVAYEQYF,TRBD2,NA,TRBV3-1/TRBV3-2,TRBJ2-7
TGTGCCAGCAGCCCCACGGGACAGATTAATTCACCCCTCCACTTT,CASSPTGQINSPLHF,TRBD1,NA,TRBV9,TRBJ1-6